The present T cell receptor (beta chain) was sequenced within a study of tumor and adjacent non-tumor tissue in lung cancer. As regards this clonotype: Its target is unknown. An end of the junction does not agree with germline; a read error may underlie this.

TCRbeta libraries were built with three rounds of nested PCR, modified from ARM-PCR. Using its own MiXCR run on the multiplex PCR reads, TCRdb lists one record per CDR3 protein. The sample lists 70,000 to 90,000 distinct CDR3 sequences; less than 75% were seen once. The study's findings and limits: Tumor repertoires had a smaller top 100 clone share than normal lung.

No cell sorting was done before RNA was extracted from the tissue. Distant lung tissue was collected more than 3 cm away from the tumor edge. This TCR was recovered from a woman aged 45-65 years with non-small cell lung cancer. The sequenced sample consisted of distant non-tumor lung tissue.

As DNA, the CDR3 is TGTGCCAGCAGCTCCGGACATGGCAACGCTAATAAAAAACTGTTTTTT. Its protein is CASSSGHGNANKKLFF. The chain combines TRBV28 with TRBJ1-4, with TRBD1 as a possible D gene (5 bases). Germline V gives CDR1 MDHEN, CDR2 SYDVKM. The CDR3 runs 16 residues.